The 13 T cell receptor beta chains given below trace back to one sample, sequenced in a study of T cells expressing NK-cell markers. No DNA is given; TCRdb re-called the 5' RACE reads and lists each CDR3 protein once. In total, the table holds 200,000 to 300,000 distinct CDR3 sequences. Sequences were obtained from blood T cells: a sorted CD56 or NKG2C T cell subset, CD4+ or CD8+ T cells, or bulk PBMC T cells (not recorded which). The receptors were gathered from a woman between 18 and 69 years old in good health.

The chain's CDR3 is CASSLEPGVAHGYTF. The V and J genes are TRBV5-1 and TRBJ1-2; TCRdb returns TRBD1, unconfirmable since there is no DNA. The CDR3 loop spans 15 amino acids. In germline, CDR1 is SGHRS, CDR2 YFSETQ.

CDR3 amino acids: CASSPPASSYEQYF. This chain joins TRBV18 and TRBJ2-7; no DNA is available, so the TRBD2 call from TCRdb remains unchecked. Germline CDR1 KGHSH, CDR2 LQKENI. The length of the CDR3 is 14 residues.

CDR3 sequence: CATSRDGLAPRETQYF. The J gene is TRBJ2-5, the V gene TRBV15; no DNA is available, so the TRBD2 call from TCRdb remains unchecked. CDR1 LNHNV and CDR2 YYDKDF come from the germline V gene (reference sequence). CDR3 length: 16 residues.

The rearrangement joins TRBV4-2 to TRBJ2-3; without DNA, the TCRdb call of TRBD2 cannot be checked. The CDR3 has 13 residues. The germline gives CDR1 LGHNA, CDR2 YNFKEQ. The chain's CDR3 is CASSPREADTQYF.

V and J are TRBV28 and TRBJ1-2; the TCRdb call, TRBD1, lacks DNA for checking. From germline, CDR1 is MDHEN and CDR2 SYDVKM. The CDR3 runs to 14 residues. CDR3 sequence reads: CASSFRGSNYGYTF.

The chain has TRBV7-2 and TRBJ2-1; without DNA, the TCRdb call of TRBD2 cannot be checked. The germline V gene encodes CDR1 SGHTA and CDR2 FQGNSA. This CDR3 comprises 15 residues. The CDR3 reads CASSYRLAGPNEQFF.

The chain combines TRBV20-1 with TRBJ1-2. This CDR3 has 12 residues. CDR1 and CDR2 (germline): DFQATT, SNEGSKA (reference sequence). CDR3 sequence reads: CSAYAANYGYTF.

The CDR3 here is CASSQGLIYEQYF. The J gene is TRBJ2-7, the V gene TRBV4-3. The CDR3 runs to 13 residues. Germline V gene data show CDR1 as LGHNA and CDR2 as YSLEER.

J is TRBJ1-1 and V is TRBV6-2 or TRBV6-3; lacking DNA, the TRBD1 call made by TCRdb goes unchecked. Germline CDR1 and CDR2: MNHEY and SVGEGT. The CDR3 consists of 16 residues. This CDR3 is CASSTSGTGKNTEAFF.

The chain couples TRBV5-4 to TRBJ2-6. Germline V gene data show CDR1 as SGHNT and CDR2 as YYREEE (reference sequence). The length of the CDR3 is 15 residues. CDR3 sequence reads: CASSKQGSGANVLTF.

The rearrangement links TRBV12-3 or TRBV12-4 to TRBJ1-6. The CDR3 spans 13 residues. The CDR3 is CASSSGRFSPLHF.

The rearrangement links TRBV6-2 or TRBV6-3 to TRBJ2-1. Germline CDR1 MNHEY, CDR2 SVGEGT. The CDR3 covers 17 residues. The CDR3 loop reads CASSYWFVASSYNEQFF.

This chain joins TRBV6-1 and TRBJ1-2. The CDR3 totals 13 residues. Germline-derived CDR1 and CDR2 are MNHNS and SASEGT. Here the CDR3 reads CASTEAGHYGYTF.